The sequence of this TCR beta chain was determined in a study of T cells in Graves' hyperthyroidism and ophthalmopathy. This clonotype was seen repeatedly, ten times or more. Its specificity is not known. Notes on the study in general: Separation of ophthalmopathy from stable hyperthyroidism was achieved by a 13 V-J model.

RNA transcripts gave rise to amplified TCR beta CDR3 regions. HTBI primers drove first-round RT-PCR of the TCR CDR3. TCRdb reprocessed the multiplex PCR reads with MiXCR, giving one entry per CDR3 protein. The sample includes 530,000 or so distinct CDR3 sequences, about 24% seen only once; the top ten take 11%. V was trimmed by 7 bases and J by 3 bases, leaving 18 bases between them. The CDR3 totals 15 residues. Germline CDR1 reads LNHDA; CDR2 reads SQIVND (reference sequence). Enrolled ophthalmopathy patients presented with a Clinical Activity Score of at least 3, a NOSPECS grade of at least 4, and disease duration under 3 months. Exclusion of patients followed from uncontrolled infection, other autoimmune disease, pregnancy or lactation.

The sample comprised blood. This receptor was obtained from a woman in her 30s with Graves' ophthalmopathy. J is TRBJ1-1 and V is TRBV19, with D possibly being TRBD1 (5 bases). The CDR3 reads CASTLGRVEDTEAFF. The CDR3 DNA is TGTGCCAGTACCCTGGGACGGGTGGAGGACACTGAAGCTTTCTTT.